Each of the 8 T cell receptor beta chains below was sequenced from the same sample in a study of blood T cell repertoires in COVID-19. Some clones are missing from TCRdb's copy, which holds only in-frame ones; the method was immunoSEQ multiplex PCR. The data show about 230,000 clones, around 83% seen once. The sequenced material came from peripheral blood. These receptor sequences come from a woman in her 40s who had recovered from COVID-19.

For the CDR3, the DNA is TGTGCCAGCAGCACCGGGTGGCGGAATGAAAAACTGTTTTTT. It translates to CASSTGWRNEKLFF. The rearrangement uses TRBV3-1 (or the pseudogene TRBV3-2) and TRBJ1-4; no clear D. Trimming took 5 bases from V and 5 from J, leaving 12 bases between them. CDR3 length: 14 residues. Germline V lookup: CDR1 LGHDT, CDR2 YNNKEL (reference sequence).

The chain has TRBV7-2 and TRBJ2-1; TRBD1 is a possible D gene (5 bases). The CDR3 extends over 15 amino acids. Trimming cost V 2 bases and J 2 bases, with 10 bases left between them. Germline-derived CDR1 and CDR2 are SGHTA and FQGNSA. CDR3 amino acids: CASSLTGIAYNEQFF. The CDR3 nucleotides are TGTGCCAGCAGCTTAACAGGTATAGCCTACAATGAGCAGTTCTTC.

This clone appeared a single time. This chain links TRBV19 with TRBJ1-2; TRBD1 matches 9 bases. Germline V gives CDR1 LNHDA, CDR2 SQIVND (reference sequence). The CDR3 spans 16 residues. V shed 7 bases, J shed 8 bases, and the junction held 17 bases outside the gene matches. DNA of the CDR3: TGTGCCAGTAACCCACCCCATTTGACAGGGGGATACGGCTACACCTTC. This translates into CASNPPHLTGGYGYTF.

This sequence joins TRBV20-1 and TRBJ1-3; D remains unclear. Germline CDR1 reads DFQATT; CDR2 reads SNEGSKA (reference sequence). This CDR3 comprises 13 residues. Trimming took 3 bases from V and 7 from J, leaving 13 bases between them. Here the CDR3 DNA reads TGCAGTGCTAGTTCCGGCGGCGCGAACACCATATATTTT. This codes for CSASSGGANTIYF.

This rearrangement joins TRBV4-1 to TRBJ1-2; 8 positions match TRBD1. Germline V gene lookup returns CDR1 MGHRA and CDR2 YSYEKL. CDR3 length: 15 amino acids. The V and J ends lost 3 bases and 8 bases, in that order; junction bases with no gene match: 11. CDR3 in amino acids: CASSHMTGDEVGYTF. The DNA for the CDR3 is TGCGCCAGCAGCCACATGACAGGGGATGAAGTGGGCTACACCTTC.

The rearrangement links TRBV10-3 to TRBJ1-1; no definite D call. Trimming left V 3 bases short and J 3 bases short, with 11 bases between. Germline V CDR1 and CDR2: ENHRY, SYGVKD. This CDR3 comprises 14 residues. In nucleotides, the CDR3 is TGTGCCATCAGTGATCAAGGAGGATACACTGAAGCTTTCTTT. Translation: CAISDQGGYTEAFF.

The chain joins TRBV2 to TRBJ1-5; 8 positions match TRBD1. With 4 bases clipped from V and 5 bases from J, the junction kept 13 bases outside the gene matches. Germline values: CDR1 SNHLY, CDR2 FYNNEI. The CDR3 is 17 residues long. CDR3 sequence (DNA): TGTGCCAGCAGTGGAAGCGGTAGGACAGGGAATTATCAGCCCCAGCATTTT. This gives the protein CASSGSGRTGNYQPQHF.

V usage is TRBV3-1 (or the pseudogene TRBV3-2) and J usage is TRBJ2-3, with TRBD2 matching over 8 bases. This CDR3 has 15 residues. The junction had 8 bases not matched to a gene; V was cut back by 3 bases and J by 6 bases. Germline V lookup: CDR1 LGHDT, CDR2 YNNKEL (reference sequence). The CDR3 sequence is CASSHRRGGGDTQYF. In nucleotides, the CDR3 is TGTGCCAGCAGCCACCGACGGGGGGGAGGGGATACGCAGTATTTT.